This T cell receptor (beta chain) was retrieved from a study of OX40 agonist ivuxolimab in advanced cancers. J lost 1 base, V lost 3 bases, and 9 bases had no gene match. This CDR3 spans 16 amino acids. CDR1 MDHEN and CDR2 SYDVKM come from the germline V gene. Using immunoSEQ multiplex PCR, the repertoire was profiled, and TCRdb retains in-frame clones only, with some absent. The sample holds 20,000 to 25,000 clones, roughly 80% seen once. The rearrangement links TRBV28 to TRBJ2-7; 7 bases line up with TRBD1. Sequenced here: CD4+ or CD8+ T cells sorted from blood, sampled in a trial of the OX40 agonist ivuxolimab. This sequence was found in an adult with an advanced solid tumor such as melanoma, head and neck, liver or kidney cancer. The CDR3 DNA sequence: TGTGCCAGCAGTTTTATTTGGGACAGCAATTCCTACGAGCAGTACTTC. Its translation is CASSFIWDSNSYEQYF.